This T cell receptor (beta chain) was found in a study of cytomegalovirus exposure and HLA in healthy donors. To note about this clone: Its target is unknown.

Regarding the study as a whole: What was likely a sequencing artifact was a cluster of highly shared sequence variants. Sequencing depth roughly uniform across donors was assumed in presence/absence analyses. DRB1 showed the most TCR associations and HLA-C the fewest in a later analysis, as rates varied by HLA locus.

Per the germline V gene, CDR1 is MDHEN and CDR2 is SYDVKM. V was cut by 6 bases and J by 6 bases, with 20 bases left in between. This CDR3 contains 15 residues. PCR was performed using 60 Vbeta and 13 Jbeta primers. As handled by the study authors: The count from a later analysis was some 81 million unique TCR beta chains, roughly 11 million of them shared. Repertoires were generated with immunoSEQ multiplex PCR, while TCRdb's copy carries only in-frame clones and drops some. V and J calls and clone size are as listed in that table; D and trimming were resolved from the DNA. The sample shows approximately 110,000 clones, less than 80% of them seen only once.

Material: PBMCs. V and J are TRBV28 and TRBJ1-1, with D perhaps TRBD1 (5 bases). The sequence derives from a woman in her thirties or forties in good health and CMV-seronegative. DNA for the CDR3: TGTGCCAGCAGATCATCGGCGCAGGGAAGGCCTGAAGCTTTCTTT. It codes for CASRSSAQGRPEAFF. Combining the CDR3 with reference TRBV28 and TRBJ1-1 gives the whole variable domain DVKVTQSSRYLVKRTGEKVFLECVQDMDHENMFWYRQDPGLGLRLIYFSYDVKMKEKGDIPEGYSVSREKKERFSLILESASTNQTSMYLCASRSSAQGRPEAFFGQGTRLTVV.